Sequencing of this TCR beta chain was carried out in a study of blood T cell repertoires in COVID-19. At the level of the study: T cells, B-cell-depleted T cells, or PBMCs supplied cDNA or gDNA.

The germline gives CDR1 LNHNV, CDR2 YYDKDF (reference sequence). V lost 0 bases to trimming and J lost 6 bases, with 9 bases between them. The CDR3 covers 14 residues. Assignment of participants to cohorts was predicated upon participant-reported clinical history. Profiling relied on immunoSEQ multiplex PCR, and the TCRdb table lists in-frame clones only, not all of them. The table lists about 360,000 clones, roughly 86% of them singletons. This sequence originates from a man under 40 who had recovered from COVID-19. V usage is TRBV15 and J usage is TRBJ2-1; no firm D call. Sample: PBMCs or T cells enriched from blood (not recorded which). The chain's CDR3 is CATSRDLAVNEQFF. CDR3 sequence (DNA): TGTGCCACCAGCAGAGATCTGGCAGTCAATGAGCAGTTCTTC.